This T cell receptor (beta chain) is drawn from a study of T cell clones after liver transplantation. The method was immunoSEQ multiplex PCR; TCRdb's version includes in-frame clones alone and lacks a portion of them. The sample has some 60,000 clones; 71% are singletons. Germline CDR1 reads MNHEY; CDR2 reads SMNVEV (reference sequence). V was trimmed by 5 bases and J by 5 bases, leaving 6 bases between them. CDR3 length: 12 residues. Thawed unstimulated PBMCs were FACS-sorted by CD3, CD4 and CD8 into two populations. Here the sequenced sample was CD4+ T cells from blood, taken before liver transplant. This chain connects TRBV27 to TRBJ1-4; D call uncertain. This TCR came from a human donor who received a liver transplant. DNA for the CDR3: TGTGCCAGCAGTCGGGAGAATGAAAAACTGTTTTTT. As protein: CASSRENEKLFF.